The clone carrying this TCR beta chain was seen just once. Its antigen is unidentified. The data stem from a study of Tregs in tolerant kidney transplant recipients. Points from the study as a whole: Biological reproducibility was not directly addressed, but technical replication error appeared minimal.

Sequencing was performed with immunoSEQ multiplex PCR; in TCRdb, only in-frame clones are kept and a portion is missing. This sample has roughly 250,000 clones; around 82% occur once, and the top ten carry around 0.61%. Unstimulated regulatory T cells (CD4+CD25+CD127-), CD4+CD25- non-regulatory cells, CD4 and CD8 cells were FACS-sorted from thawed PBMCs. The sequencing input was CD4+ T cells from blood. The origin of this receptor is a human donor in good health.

This chain's CDR3 is CASSIKPRQGSNEQFF. The CDR3 coding sequence is TGTGCCAGTAGTATTAAGCCGAGACAGGGTTCCAATGAGCAGTTCTTC. V and J are TRBV19 and TRBJ2-1; 7 bases line up with TRBD1. The CDR3 consists of 16 residues. Germline-derived CDR1 and CDR2 are LNHDA and SQIVND (reference sequence). V lost 3 bases, J lost 6 bases, and 11 bases stayed unmatched.